These 25 T cell receptor beta chains were all obtained from the same sample, sequenced in a study of T cell responses to AZD1222 COVID-19 vaccine. Assay used: immunoSEQ multiplex PCR; TCRdb lists only in-frame clones, some missing. This table holds over 130,000 clones, 85% to 90% found once. The source material was peripheral blood, sampled 28 days after the second AZD1222 dose. Source of these receptors: an adult who received the AZD1222 COVID-19 vaccine.

This CDR3 is CASSESRPSNSGNTIYF. CDR3 bases: TGCGCCAGCAGTGAGTCTAGACCCAGTAACTCTGGAAACACCATATATTTT. V and J are TRBV10-2 and TRBJ1-3; no definite D call. The germline gives CDR1 WSHSY, CDR2 SAAADI. There are 17 residues in the CDR3. Trimming cost V 0 bases and J 0 bases, with 12 bases left between them.

The chain uses TRBV25-1 and TRBJ1-2; D may be TRBD1 (5 bases). V was cut by 4 bases and J by 4 bases, with 7 bases left in between. Germline V gives CDR1 MGHDK, CDR2 SYGVNS. This CDR3 is 12 amino acids long. CDR3 residues: CASSVGLYGYTF. CDR3 coding DNA: TGTGCCAGCAGTGTGGGACTCTATGGCTACACCTTC.

The V gene is TRBV27, the J gene TRBJ2-7; D perhaps matches TRBD1 (6 bases). The CDR3 runs to 13 residues. The germline CDR1 and CDR2 sequences are MNHEY and SMNVEV (reference sequence). V was cut by 6 bases and J by 4 bases, with 13 bases left in between. The CDR3 DNA reads as TGTGCCAGCAGCCGGGCAGGGGAATACGAGCAGTACTTC. Protein: CASSRAGEYEQYF.

The rearrangement uses TRBV27 and TRBJ2-2; D possibly corresponds to TRBD1 (5 bases). The CDR3 length is 15 residues. Trimming pared 5 bases from V and 2 bases from J, leaving 12 bases between. CDR1 and CDR2 (germline): MNHEY, SMNVEV (reference sequence). The CDR3 nucleotides are TGTGCCAGCAGTAAAACAGGACCCAACACCGGGGAGCTGTTTTTT. Its translation is CASSKTGPNTGELFF.

This chain joins TRBV6-1 and TRBJ2-7; TRBD1 aligns across 7 bases. V trimming: 1 base; J trimming: 3 bases; junction bases outside the gene matches: 3. In germline, CDR1 is MNHNS, CDR2 SASEGT. The CDR3 sequence is 14 residues long. CDR3: CASSEGQGNYEQYV. CDR3 bases: TGTGCCAGCAGTGAAGGACAGGGAAACTACGAGCAGTACGTC.

This sequence joins TRBV2 and TRBJ1-3; TRBD1 aligns across 7 bases. Germline loops: CDR1 SNHLY, CDR2 FYNNEI. J lost 0 bases, V lost 6 bases, and 5 bases had no gene match. This CDR3 comprises 15 residues. The CDR3 DNA reads TGTGCCAGCAGGGGACAGCTATCCTCTGGAAACACCATATATTTT. Translated, it gives CASRGQLSSGNTIYF. The full variable domain, in which reference TRBV2 and TRBJ1-3 provide the parts outside the CDR3, is EPEVTQTPSHQVTQMGQEVILRCVPISNHLYFYWYRQILGQKVEFLVSFYNNEISEKSEIFDDQFSVERPDGSNFTLKIRSTKLEDSAMYFCASRGQLSSGNTIYFGEGSWLTVV.

This sequence joins TRBV5-1 and TRBJ2-7; tentative D call: TRBD1 (6 bases). The V and J ends lost 3 bases and 3 bases respectively, with 7 bases between them. CDR3 length: 12 residues. Germline-derived CDR1 and CDR2 are SGHRS and YFSETQ. The CDR3 nucleotides read TGCGCCAGCAGCTGGGACAACTACGAGCAGTACTTC. Translated: CASSWDNYEQYF.

The table lists this clone with a few counts. The chain is built from TRBV19 and TRBJ1-5, with a weak D call TRBD1 (5 bases). The V end lost 4 bases, the J end lost 1 base, and 17 bases lay between the germline ends. The germline V gene has CDR1 LNHDA and CDR2 SQIVND (reference sequence). CDR3 length: 17 residues. The CDR3 here is CASSRAPLGVSNQPQHF. DNA of the CDR3: TGTGCCAGTAGTAGGGCCCCGTTGGGGGTAAGCAATCAGCCCCAGCATTTT. The entire variable domain, with the rest obtained from reference TRBV19 and TRBJ1-5, is as follows: DGGITQSPKYLFRKEGQNVTLSCEQNLNHDAMYWYRQDPGQGLRLIYYSQIVNDFQKGDIAEGYSVSREKKESFPLTVTSAQKNPTAFYLCASSRAPLGVSNQPQHFGDGTRLSIL.

This chain connects TRBV5-1 to TRBJ2-5, with 13 nucleotides matching TRBD2. CDR1 is SGHRS and CDR2 is YFSETQ in the germline V gene. V shed 3 bases, J shed 7 bases, and the junction held 3 bases outside the gene matches. The CDR3 is 14 residues long. CDR3 in DNA: TGCGCCAGCAGCTGGACTAGCGGGAGTGCGACCCAGTACTTC. It translates to CASSWTSGSATQYF.

This chain connects TRBV5-8 to TRBJ1-5; D perhaps matches TRBD1 (5 bases). The CDR3 has 13 residues. Germline assignment: CDR1 SGHTS and CDR2 YDEGEE. With 3 bases removed from V and 6 bases from J, the gap between germline ends came to 10 bases. CDR3 sequence (DNA): TGTGCCAGCAGCTGGACAAGGGGTCAGCCCCAGCATTTT. Translating it yields CASSWTRGQPQHF. The whole variable domain, filled in from reference TRBV5-8 and TRBJ1-5, reads EAGVTQSPTHLIKTRGQQATLRCSPISGHTSVYWYQQALGLGLQFLLWYDEGEERNRGNFPPRFSGRQFPNYSSELNVNALELEDSALYLCASSWTRGQPQHFGDGTRLSIL.

This clone showed up just once. The chain employs TRBV5-1 and TRBJ1-1, with D possibly matching TRBD1 (5 bases). Germline CDR1 reads SGHRS; CDR2 reads YFSETQ. CDR3 length: 14 amino acids. V was shortened by 1 base and J by 5 bases, with 12 bases between the two germline ends. The CDR3 loop reads CASSLRQGGTEAFF. CDR3 in DNA: TGCGCCAGCAGCTTGCGGCAGGGAGGGACTGAAGCTTTCTTT.

The genes are TRBV4-2 and TRBJ2-1; no definite D call. In germline, CDR1 is LGHNA, CDR2 YNFKEQ. CDR3 length equals 13 residues. Deletions cut 1 base from V and 6 bases from J, with 7 bases between. CDR3 region: CASSQGLSNEQFF. CDR3 nucleotides: TGTGCCAGCAGCCAAGGTCTATCCAATGAGCAGTTCTTC.

The chain recombines TRBV18 with TRBJ2-3; the D is unclear. The germline V gene encodes CDR1 KGHSH and CDR2 LQKENI. V gave up 0 bases and J gave up 2 bases, with 15 bases separating them. This CDR3 is built from 17 residues. This chain's CDR3 is CASSPPGLVGPTDTQYF. DNA for the CDR3: TGTGCCAGCTCACCACCGGGGTTAGTTGGACCCACAGATACGCAGTATTTT.

CDR3: CASSVNWDVLNSPLHF. The CDR3, as DNA: TGTGCCAGCAGCGTTAATTGGGATGTACTAAATTCACCCCTCCACTTT. V is TRBV9 and J is TRBJ1-6, with D hard to call. CDR3 length: 16 amino acids. V lost 2 bases to trimming and J lost 7 bases, with 16 bases between them. Germline V lookup: CDR1 SGDLS, CDR2 YYNGEE.

The chain has TRBV4-3 and TRBJ1-4; D gene unclear. The CDR3 covers 15 residues. Germline assignment: CDR1 LGHNA and CDR2 YSLEER. Trimming shortened V by 2 bases and J by 8 bases, and 15 bases separated the two germline ends. CDR3 nucleotide sequence: TGCGCCAGCAGCCAACGTCATGGAGGAATGGAAAAACTGTTTTTT. Its translation is CASSQRHGGMEKLFF.

The chain carries TRBV4-2 and TRBJ2-5; tentative D call: TRBD2 (6 bases). The V end was cut by 2 bases, the J end by 2 bases, with 15 bases between. In germline, CDR1 is LGHNA, CDR2 YNFKEQ. The CDR3 contains 16 residues. This chain's CDR3 is CASSQNPSGTQETQYF. CDR3 sequence (DNA): TGTGCCAGCAGCCAAAATCCCTCCGGGACTCAAGAGACCCAGTACTTC.

This clone was detected only once. The J gene is TRBJ2-3, the V gene TRBV28; TRBD2 agrees at 10 bases. The CDR3 has 15 amino acids. CDR1 is MDHEN and CDR2 is SYDVKM in the germline V gene. V was clipped by 4 bases and J by 1 base; unmatched bases: 2. The CDR3 reads CASSSSGRGTDTQYF. The CDR3 nucleotides read TGTGCCAGCAGTTCGAGCGGGAGGGGCACAGATACGCAGTATTTT.

This rearrangement joins TRBV11-2 to TRBJ2-1; 9 bases are a match to TRBD1. CDR3 size: 14 residues. Germline V lookup: CDR1 SGHAT, CDR2 FQNNGV. V trimming: 5 bases; J trimming: 13 bases; junction bases outside the gene matches: 12. DNA for the CDR3: TGTGCCAGCAGCGAAGACAGGGGGTGGTTTTTACAGTTCTTC. Encoded protein: CASSEDRGWFLQFF.

This chain connects TRBV18 to TRBJ2-5; the match to TRBD1 covers 12 bases. The CDR3 is 15 amino acids. Germline trimming cut 3 bases from V and 7 bases from J; bases unmatched to any gene: 6. Germline CDR1 KGHSH, CDR2 LQKENI. The CDR3 protein is CASSPGQGALGTQYF. The CDR3 bases are TGTGCCAGCTCACCGGGACAGGGGGCGTTGGGGACCCAGTACTTC. The variable domain in full, with the rest retrieved from reference TRBV18 and TRBJ2-5, is NAGVMQNPRHLVRRRGQEARLRCSPMKGHSHVYWYRQLPEEGLKFMVYLQKENIIDESGMPKERFSAEFPKEGPSILRIQQVVRGDSAAYFCASSPGQGALGTQYFGPGTRLLVL.

The V call is TRBV7-6, the J call TRBJ2-1; 10 bases are shared with TRBD2. The V gene's germline CDR1 is SGHVS and CDR2 FNYEAQ. Trimming cost V 3 bases and J 7 bases; bases outside gene matches: 15. CDR3 length: 18 amino acids. The CDR3 bases are TGTGCCAGCAGCTTTCTGGCTAGCGGGAGCTCCAGGGGGAATGAGCAGTTCTTC. As protein: CASSFLASGSSRGNEQFF.

The chain uses TRBV29-1 and TRBJ1-2, with 10 nucleotides matching TRBD1. V lost 3 bases, J lost 7 bases, and 2 bases stayed unmatched. This CDR3 region has 12 residues. Germline CDR1 SQVTM, CDR2 ANQGSEA. CDR3 nucleotide sequence: TGCAGCGTTGATCGGACAGGGGGTGGCTACACCTTC. It translates to CSVDRTGGGYTF.

The chain joins TRBV5-1 to TRBJ1-1; 9 bases agree with TRBD1. Germline values: CDR1 SGHRS, CDR2 YFSETQ. V dropped 3 bases and J dropped 4; count of bases not matched to a gene: 7. CDR3 size: 15 residues. The CDR3 DNA sequence: TGCGCCAGCAGCTCCTCGGGACAGGGTTTCACTGAAGCTTTCTTT. Translated, it gives CASSSSGQGFTEAFF.

This chain uses TRBV5-5 with TRBJ1-5; perhaps TRBD1 as D (5 bases). This CDR3 is 16 amino acids long. Germline V CDR1 and CDR2: SGHKS, YYEKEE (reference sequence). V was cut by 4 bases and J by 7 bases, with 21 bases left in between. Here the CDR3 reads CASSIGPNLGVQPQHF. Here the CDR3 DNA reads TGTGCCAGCAGCATCGGACCTAATTTAGGGGTACAGCCCCAGCATTTT.

The CDR3 region has the DNA TGTGCCACCAGCAGCTCACCGCACCAGGGACTAGCGGGTAATGAGCAGTTCTTC. Its protein is CATSSSPHQGLAGNEQFF. The chain joins TRBV15 to TRBJ2-1, with 12 bases fitting TRBD2. Germline loops: CDR1 LNHNV, CDR2 YYDKDF (reference sequence). The ends lost 3 bases at V and 7 bases at J; junction bases unmatched: 13. The CDR3 is made up of 18 amino acids.

This chain joins TRBV9 and TRBJ2-5; D gene ambiguous. V was trimmed by 7 bases and J by 0 bases, leaving 7 bases between them. CDR3 length: 12 residues. The germline CDR1 and CDR2 sequences are SGDLS and YYNGEE. CDR3 sequence: CASGRNQETQYF. The DNA for the CDR3 is TGTGCCAGCGGACGGAACCAAGAGACCCAGTACTTC. The full variable domain, with the rest looked up from reference TRBV9 and TRBJ2-5, is DSGVTQTPKHLITATGQRVTLRCSPRSGDLSVYWYQQSLDQGLQFLIQYYNGEERAKGNILERFSAQQFPDLHSELNLSSLELGDSALYFCASGRNQETQYFGPGTRLLVL.